This entry features one T cell receptor (beta chain) sequence. The data were taken from a study of T cell changes during pregnancy in multiple sclerosis. Clones were sequenced by immunoSEQ multiplex PCR, and TCRdb holds only the in-frame ones, with some missing. The repertoire has around 70,000 clones, approximately 92% of them found once; the top ten carry about 2%. CDR3 length equals 11 residues. V lost 4 bases and J lost 9, with 13 bases in between. Germline V gives CDR1 SQVTM, CDR2 ANQGSEA. Sequencing was performed on peripheral blood, taken before pregnancy. J is TRBJ2-7 and V is TRBV29-1; D is possibly TRBD1 (5 bases). This sequence was found in a female donor with multiple sclerosis, enrolled in a pregnancy study. The CDR3 DNA sequence: TGCAGCGTTGGAGACAGACTCGTGCAGTACTTC. Translating it yields CSVGDRLVQYF.